The source of this TCR beta chain is a study of T-cell memory formation after mild COVID-19. Whole-study results and caveats: The authors did not confirm SARS-CoV-2 specificity of second-wave clones peaking day 37. Cross-reactive memory apparently joined, as some responding clones appeared in pre-infection memory. Contracting clones, day 15 to 85, had balanced CD4/CD8, and later expanders favored CD4+.

This clonotype has a handful of counts. The antigen is undetermined. Trimming took off 8 bases at V and 0 bases at J, with 11 bases between the two ends. The CDR3 extends over 15 amino acids. The V gene's germline CDR1 is KGHSH and CDR2 LQKENI. Sample barcodes and UMIs were carried by the TCR alpha and TCR beta cDNA libraries that 5'RACE generated with constant-segment primers. TCRdb analysed the 5' RACE reads with MiXCR anew, one entry per CDR3 protein. This table has 150,000 to 200,000 distinct CDR3 sequences, 11% appearing once. Sequenced material: PBMCs or a T cell subset sorted from them (not recorded which). V and J are TRBV18 and TRBJ2-6, with D possibly TRBD1 on 6 matching bases. The TCR comes from a man between 18 and 29 years old who had mild COVID-19 (a few samples of this study predate the infection). Cell type and time point are not known. The CDR3 protein is CASNRASSGANVLTF. In DNA form, the CDR3 reads TGTGCCAGCAACAGGGCTAGCTCTGGGGCCAACGTCCTGACTTTC.